This passage covers 5 T cell receptor beta chains from one sample sequenced in a study of CD8+CD57+ T cells in acquired aplastic anemia (dated 2018 in TCRdb). Data came from an Illumina HiSeq 2000. Genomic DNA was used as template for profiling of TCR beta VDJ combinations and CDR3 sequences. TCRdb reprocessed the public reads (quality trimming at Q25 with fastp, clone calling with MiXCR) and kept in-frame beta chains. Each entry is one CDR3 protein sequence, shown with its most common DNA and genes. This sample lists under 200,000 distinct CDR3 sequences; 55% to 80% were detected once. 45% of the sample is held by the ten biggest clonotypes. What was sequenced was sorted CD4+, CD8+, or CD8+CD57+ T cells (not recorded which) from PBMCs. The source of these receptors is a human donor in good health.

At least ten counts were recorded for this clonotype. The chain recombines TRBV15 with TRBJ2-1; D is undetermined. The CDR3 length is 14 residues. The V gene lost 0 bases and the J gene lost 6 bases, with 9 bases spanning the gap. From germline, CDR1 is LNHNV and CDR2 YYDKDF (reference sequence). CDR3 sequence reads: CATSRDGEGNEQFF. CDR3 DNA sequence: TGTGCCACCAGCAGAGATGGGGAAGGCAATGAGCAGTTCTTC.

J is TRBJ1-2 and V is TRBV7-8; TRBD1 matches 7 bases. V lost 5 bases and J lost 1; bases outside the gene matches: 7. Per germline, CDR1 SGHVS and CDR2 FQNEAQ. The CDR3 consists of 15 residues. CDR3 residues: CASSPPGQINYGYTF. The CDR3 DNA reads TGTGCCAGCAGCCCACCGGGACAGATTAACTATGGCTACACCTTC.

This clonotype was recorded once. This rearrangement joins TRBV27 to TRBJ2-1; TRBD1 matches 12 bases. After removal of 0 bases from V and 4 bases from J, the junction contained 1 base not matched to a gene. From germline, CDR1 is MNHEY and CDR2 SMNVEV (reference sequence). The CDR3 runs 16 residues. The CDR3 is CASSLSGQGAYNEQFF. The CDR3 DNA reads as TGTGCCAGCAGTTTATCGGGACAGGGGGCTTACAATGAGCAGTTCTTC.

The chain links TRBV20-1 to TRBJ1-6; weak D call: TRBD1 (5 bases). The V gene's germline CDR1 is DFQATT and CDR2 SNEGSKA (reference sequence). V lost 6 bases and J lost 8, with 14 bases in between. This CDR3 region has 13 residues. The CDR3 here is CSALGGLYSPLHF. CDR3 DNA sequence: TGCAGTGCACTCGGGGGTCTATATTCACCCCTCCACTTT.

This chain links TRBV11-3 with TRBJ2-3; D possibly corresponds to TRBD1 (6 bases). The CDR3 consists of 16 residues. Germline values: CDR1 SGHNT, CDR2 YENEEA. V dropped 5 bases and J dropped 8 bases, with 23 bases sitting between them. CDR3 protein: CASSPRGQILAGTQYF. The CDR3, as DNA: TGTGCCAGCAGCCCTAGAGGACAGATTCTAGCTGGTACGCAGTATTTT.